This T cell receptor (beta chain) stems from a study of control samples from healthy donors and cancer patients. The protocol was immunoSEQ multiplex PCR, while the TCRdb copy is restricted to in-frame clones and leaves out a portion. Among a few hundred thousand clones listed, around 90% were seen once. The sample consisted of PBMCs. This clonotype was obtained from a man in his forties with head and neck cancer.

DNA of the CDR3: TGTGCCAGCAGTGGGTTGGGGGGCAATCAGCCCCAGCATTTT. Translating gives CASSGLGGNQPQHF. The chain links TRBV27 to TRBJ1-5; D possibly corresponds to TRBD1 (5 bases). CDR1 and CDR2 (germline): MNHEY, SMNVEV (reference sequence). The V and J ends lost 5 bases and 2 bases respectively, with 10 bases between them. CDR3 length: 14 residues.